This T cell receptor beta chain appears in the sequencing data of a study of T-cell reconstitution after alpha-beta-depleted transplantation in children. This clonotype was counted only a few times. Germline CDR1 reads SGHRS; CDR2 reads YFSETQ. The CDR3 length is 15 residues. The V segment lost 4 bases and the J segment 0 bases; nucleotides outside the gene matches: 4. Researchers prepared the TCRbeta library using unique molecular identifiers, the study reports. Via MiXCR, TCRdb re-called the PCR reads, giving one row per CDR3 protein. The repertoire consists of about 580,000 distinct CDR3 sequences, with roughly 27% occurring once and the leading ten covering approximately 33%.

Sequencing was performed on PBMCs, taken before TCRalphabeta/CD19-depleted stem cell transplant. The V gene is TRBV5-1, the J gene TRBJ2-7; 10 bases map to TRBD2. This receptor was taken from a boy younger than two with Wiskott-Aldrich syndrome, due to receive a stem cell transplant. Written as DNA, the CDR3 is TGCGCCAGCAGCGAGGGACTAGCGCGCTCCTACGAGCAGTACTTC. Protein: CASSEGLARSYEQYF.